This TCR beta chain was observed in a study of blood T cell repertoires in COVID-19. Study details: Samples taken during acute and convalescent COVID-19 were collected in the United States, Italy and Spain. T cells, B-cell-depleted T cells, or PBMCs supplied cDNA or gDNA.

In the original analysis: Reference gene primer amplification gave nucleated cell count estimates. TCRdb's copy holds only in-frame clones and misses some; the assay was immunoSEQ multiplex PCR. D and trimming were read from the DNA, whereas the V and J calls and clone size are those reported in that table. The repertoire includes 300,000 to 350,000 clones, about nine tenths of them detected once, and approximately 2.4% sits in the top ten. CDR1 is SGHVS, CDR2 FQNEAQ, per germline. The CDR3 length is 17 residues. V was pared by 5 bases and J by 4 bases, with 15 bases of the junction left unmatched. The chain carries TRBV7-8 and TRBJ1-1; 8 bases map to TRBD1. Sequenced: peripheral blood. The receptor was derived from a man aged 18 to 29 with active or convalescent COVID-19. Here the CDR3 DNA reads TGTGCCAGCAGCCGGATTTCGGCAGGGGGCCTGGTCACTGAAGCTTTCTTT. Protein product: CASSRISAGGLVTEAFF.